The subject of this entry is one TCR beta chain. A much larger clone is a single base away; this may be a read error. The CDR3 loop spans 15 amino acids. These data come from a study of CD8 T cells in ankylosing spondylitis. From the 5' RACE reads, TCRdb called clonotypes with MiXCR, one entry per CDR3 protein. The table includes 240,000 or so distinct CDR3 sequences, 8% to 9.5% detected once. The specimen was blood, either unsorted or a sorted T cell fraction (not recorded which). The V gene is TRBV12-3 or TRBV12-4, the J gene TRBJ1-4; D remains ambiguous. This TCR was sampled from a male donor with ankylosing spondylitis or in good health (not recorded which). Here the CDR3 DNA reads TGTCCCAGCAGTTTAGAGAATGTCCCGGGCGAAAAACTGTTTTTT. Translation: CPSSLENVPGEKLFF.